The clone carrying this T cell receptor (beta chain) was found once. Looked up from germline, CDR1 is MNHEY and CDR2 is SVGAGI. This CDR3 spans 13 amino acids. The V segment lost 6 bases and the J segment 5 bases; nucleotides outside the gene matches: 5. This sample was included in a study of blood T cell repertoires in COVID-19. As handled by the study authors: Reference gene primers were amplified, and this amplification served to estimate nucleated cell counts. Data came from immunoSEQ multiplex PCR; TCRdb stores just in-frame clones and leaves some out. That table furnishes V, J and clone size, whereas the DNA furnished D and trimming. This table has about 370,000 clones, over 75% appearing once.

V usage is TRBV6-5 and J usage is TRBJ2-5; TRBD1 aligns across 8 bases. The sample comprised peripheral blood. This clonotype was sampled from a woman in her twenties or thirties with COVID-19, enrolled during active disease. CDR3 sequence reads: CASRYWTGETQYF. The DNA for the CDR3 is TGTGCCAGCAGATATTGGACAGGGGAGACCCAGTACTTC.